Shown below are 24 T cell receptor beta chains from a single sample sequenced in a study of blood T cells in healthy people across ages. A second about 6 to 12 cycle PCR used barcoded and J-beta primers. TCRdb reprocessed the 5' RACE reads with MiXCR, giving one entry per CDR3 protein. The sample carries around 1.7 million distinct CDR3 sequences, about 30% recorded once. The sample was blood. The receptors here all came from a woman aged 30 to 39 in good health.

With respect to this clonotype: One junction end does not reproduce the germline sequence, and a read error may be involved. The chain carries TRBV2 and TRBJ1-5; D is unresolved. This CDR3 is 13 amino acids long. Germline assignment: CDR1 SNHLY and CDR2 FYNNEI. CDR3 loop: CASSVWELEPQHF. CDR3 DNA: TGTGCTAGCAGTGTTTGGGAATTGGAGCCCCAGCATTTT.

This clonotype has more than one count but fewer than ten. V usage is TRBV12-3 or TRBV12-4 and J usage is TRBJ2-5; 9 nucleotides match TRBD2. The CDR3 length is 15 residues. Losses at the gene ends were 7 bases for V and 5 bases for J; bases not matched to a gene: 11. CDR3 loop: CASTLAGLREETQYF. CDR3 coding DNA: TGTGCCAGCACACTAGCGGGCTTAAGGGAGGAGACCCAGTACTTC.

Notes on this clonotype: One junction end disagrees with the germline gene, perhaps due to a read error. This rearrangement joins TRBV20-1 to TRBJ1-1; a possible D gene is TRBD1 (6 bases). Looked up from germline, CDR1 is DFQATT and CDR2 is SNEGSKA (reference sequence). There are 13 residues in the CDR3. The CDR3 sequence is CSARAGQWTGAFF. CDR3 DNA sequence: TGCAGTGCTAGGGCCGGACAGTGGACTGGAGCTTTCTTT.

This clonotype was counted many times. The chain combines TRBV7-2 with TRBJ1-2; D remains unclear. Germline-derived CDR1 and CDR2 are SGHTA and FQGNSA. The CDR3 length is 12 residues. V was clipped by 1 base and J by 4 bases, with 4 bases between them. DNA for the CDR3: TGTGCCAGCAGCTTAGTTGTCTATGGCTACACCTTC. This sequence encodes CASSLVVYGYTF.

The genes are TRBV7-2 and TRBJ2-7, with D possibly matching TRBD2 (6 bases). V was pared by 4 bases and J by 7 bases, with 23 bases between. Germline assignment: CDR1 SGHTA and CDR2 FQGNSA. This CDR3 is 16 amino acids long. The CDR3 bases are TGTGCCAGCAGCTCCGACCTAACTAGCATAGATAATGAGCAGTACTTC. Amino acids: CASSSDLTSIDNEQYF.

Comment on this clonotype: One end of the junction is discordant with germline, which a read error may explain. This chain links TRBV5-1 with TRBJ1-5, with D possibly being TRBD1 (6 bases). The CDR3 is 16 residues long. Germline V CDR1 and CDR2: SGHRS, YFSETQ. Written as DNA, the CDR3 is TGCGCCAGCAGCTTGACAGGGTCTTTAGGCAATCAGCCTCAGCATTTT. It encodes CASSLTGSLGNQPQHF.

The chain uses TRBV18 and TRBJ1-2; maybe TRBD1 (5 bases). Germline assignment: CDR1 KGHSH and CDR2 LQKENI. The length of the CDR3 is 13 residues. V shed 2 bases and J shed 5 bases, with 9 bases lying between them. Here the CDR3 reads CASSPETAYGYTF. The CDR3 DNA is TGTGCCAGCTCACCAGAGACAGCTTATGGCTACACCTTC.

The V and J genes are TRBV20-1 and TRBJ1-3; the D is unclear. The germline V gene has CDR1 DFQATT and CDR2 SNEGSKA (reference sequence). The CDR3 contains 13 residues. V lost 5 bases and J lost 2, with 10 bases in between. The CDR3 DNA reads TGCAGTGCTCCCGACAAGACTGGAAACACCATATATTTT. It codes for CSAPDKTGNTIYF.

This clonotype was picked up a small number of times. This rearrangement joins TRBV5-1 to TRBJ2-3, with a tentative D call TRBD2 (6 bases). Trimming removed 0 bases at V and 2 bases at J, with 19 bases between. Per germline, CDR1 SGHRS and CDR2 YFSETQ. The length of the CDR3 is 18 residues. The CDR3 nucleotides read TGCGCCAGCAGCTTGGGACGGGGAGGACGTCCCTCCACAGATACGCAGTATTTT. This gives the protein CASSLGRGGRPSTDTQYF.

The chain joins TRBV5-1 to TRBJ2-7; D not resolved. CDR1 and CDR2 (germline): SGHRS, YFSETQ. The CDR3 has 16 residues. V was trimmed by 0 bases and J by 5 bases, leaving 18 bases between them. The DNA for the CDR3 is TGCGCCAGCAGCTTGGTTGTATCGAGGTACGGTAACGAGCAGTACTTC. Translated, it gives CASSLVVSRYGNEQYF.

The CDR3 region has the DNA TGCGCCAGCAGCCTTTCAGAGGGGCTCCTGTGGGAGCAGTACTTC. Its translation: CASSLSEGLLWEQYF. This chain links TRBV5-1 with TRBJ2-7; TRBD1 or TRBD2 may be the D gene (5 bases each). This CDR3 contains 15 residues. Trimming took 4 bases from V and 7 from J, leaving 21 bases between them. The V gene's germline CDR1 is SGHRS and CDR2 YFSETQ.

CDR3 sequence: CASSLGFGRPQHF. The CDR3 nucleotides read TGTGCCAGCAGCTTAGGATTTGGCCGGCCCCAGCATTTT. The chain is built from TRBV7-3 and TRBJ1-5; D is undetermined. Germline lookup yields CDR1 SGHTA and CDR2 FQGTGA. The CDR3 spans 13 residues. V was shortened by 2 bases and J by 9 bases, with 11 bases between the two germline ends. Together with reference TRBV7-3 and TRBJ1-5, the CDR3 gives the full variable domain: GAGVSQTPSNKVTEKGKYVELRCDPISGHTALYWYRQSLGQGPEFLIYFQGTGAADDSGLPNDRFFAVRPEGSVSTLKIQRTERGDSAVYLCASSLGFGRPQHFGDGTRLSIL.

The chain recombines TRBV12-3 or TRBV12-4 with TRBJ2-3; 9 nucleotides line up with TRBD2. The J segment lost 0 bases and the V segment lost 4 bases, leaving 14 bases of the junction unmatched. CDR3 length equals 19 residues. As DNA, the CDR3 is TGTGCCAGCAGTTCCTTTGCGGGAGGGCCATCCCTTAGCACAGATACGCAGTATTTT. Amino acids: CASSSFAGGPSLSTDTQYF.

This clonotype was counted a few times. The gene calls are TRBV7-9 and TRBJ1-4; 7 nucleotides match TRBD1. V dropped 2 bases and J dropped 4; count of bases not matched to a gene: 4. The germline gives CDR1 SEHNR, CDR2 FQNEAQ (reference sequence). The CDR3 length is 15 residues. The CDR3 DNA sequence: TGTGCCAGCAGCTTACAGACAGGGCGTAATGAAAAACTGTTTTTT. Translated, it gives CASSLQTGRNEKLFF.

Concerning this clonotype itself: One end of the junction does not line up with germline, which may come from a read error. This rearrangement joins TRBV5-1 to TRBJ1-1, with unresolved D. The CDR3 is 16 amino acids. In germline, CDR1 is SGHRS, CDR2 YFSETQ. The CDR3 DNA reads as TGCGCCGGCAGCAGCTTGGCGGCACTAAGGAACACTGAAGCTTTCTTT. Protein sequence: CAGSSLAALRNTEAFF. The whole variable domain, remainder taken from reference TRBV5-1 and TRBJ1-1, is KAGVTQTPRYLIKTRGQQVTLSCSPISGHRSVSWYQQTPGQGLQFLFEYFSETQRNKGNFPGRFSGRQFSNSRSEMNVSTLELGDSALYLCAGSSLAALRNTEAFFGQGTRLTVV.

This clonotype was detected only a few times. The chain carries TRBV6-1 and TRBJ1-2; TRBD1 matches at 7 bases. The V gene end was trimmed by 4 bases and the J gene end by 3 bases; junction bases not matched to a gene: 5. The length of the CDR3 is 14 residues. In germline, CDR1 is MNHNS, CDR2 SASEGT. The CDR3 sequence: CASSGFQGDYGYTF. CDR3 DNA: TGTGCCAGCAGTGGATTTCAGGGGGACTATGGCTACACCTTC.

The gene calls are TRBV3-1 and TRBJ1-5; D call uncertain. Germline V gives CDR1 LGHDT, CDR2 YNNKEL (reference sequence). The CDR3 runs 13 residues. The V end lost 0 bases, the J end lost 6 bases, and 6 bases lay between the germline ends. The CDR3 DNA sequence: TGTGCCAGCAGCCAAGATCAGGCTCAGCCCCAGCATTTT. Protein: CASSQDQAQPQHF.

This clonotype was seen more than once but under ten times. The chain carries TRBV11-2 and TRBJ2-3, with 11 bases lining up with TRBD2. Germline V CDR1 and CDR2: SGHAT, FQNNGV. The CDR3 is made up of 14 amino acids. V lost 5 bases to trimming and J lost 5 bases; unmatched junction nucleotides: 3. The CDR3 sequence: CASSAGTSGDTQYF. The CDR3 region has the DNA TGTGCCAGCAGCGCCGGGACTAGCGGAGATACGCAGTATTTT.

The chain carries TRBV25-1 and TRBJ2-1; 10 bases agree with TRBD2. V shed 1 base and J 3 bases; nucleotides not matched to a gene: 12. CDR1 is MGHDK and CDR2 is SYGVNS in the germline V gene. The CDR3 is 19 residues long. CDR3 sequence (DNA): TGTGCCAGCAGTGAATTAATGGGCCGCGGGACTAGCGACTACAATGAGCAGTTCTTC. This sequence encodes CASSELMGRGTSDYNEQFF.

This clonotype occurred many times. This chain uses TRBV11-2 with TRBJ2-7; the D call may be TRBD1 or TRBD2 (5 bases each). CDR1 is SGHAT, CDR2 FQNNGV, per germline. V lost 5 bases and J 4 bases, leaving 18 bases between the germline ends. The CDR3 has 15 amino acids. CDR3 protein: CASSKGRGDFYEQYF. The CDR3 bases are TGTGCCAGCAGCAAGGGACGGGGAGACTTTTACGAGCAGTACTTC.

This clonotype came up many times. CDR3 DNA: TGTGCCAGCAGCCCTGGACAGGGGTTTGGCTACACCTTC. This encodes CASSPGQGFGYTF. The rearrangement joins TRBV12-3 or TRBV12-4 to TRBJ1-2; 9 bases align to TRBD1. This CDR3 contains 13 residues. V lost 6 bases and J lost 7; bases outside the gene matches: 6.

This clonotype came up many times. The genes are TRBV4-1 and TRBJ1-1, with a weak D call TRBD1 (5 bases). Trimming took off 0 bases at V and 4 bases at J, with 9 bases between the two ends. The CDR3 has 14 amino acids. In germline, CDR1 is MGHRA, CDR2 YSYEKL. The CDR3 nucleotides are TGCGCCAGCAGCCAAGAGGGGAGGGGCACTGAAGCTTTCTTT. This encodes CASSQEGRGTEAFF.

The chain recombines TRBV6-1 with TRBJ2-2; D is undetermined. V was shortened by 6 bases and J by 2 bases, with 7 bases between the two germline ends. The CDR3 extends over 13 amino acids. Germline CDR1 MNHNS, CDR2 SASEGT. DNA for the CDR3: TGTGCCAGCAGAGTTATAAACACCGGGGAGCTGTTTTTT. Translation: CASRVINTGELFF.

This clonotype was seen a few times. The chain carries TRBV20-1 and TRBJ2-7, with 13 bases lining up with TRBD2. The CDR3 runs to 16 residues. Unmatched junction bases numbered 4, after V lost 0 bases and J lost 2 bases. The germline CDR1 and CDR2 sequences are DFQATT and SNEGSKA (reference sequence). The chain's CDR3 is CSARDGLAGVPYEQYF. The CDR3 nucleotides read TGCAGTGCTAGAGATGGACTAGCGGGGGTACCCTACGAGCAGTACTTC.